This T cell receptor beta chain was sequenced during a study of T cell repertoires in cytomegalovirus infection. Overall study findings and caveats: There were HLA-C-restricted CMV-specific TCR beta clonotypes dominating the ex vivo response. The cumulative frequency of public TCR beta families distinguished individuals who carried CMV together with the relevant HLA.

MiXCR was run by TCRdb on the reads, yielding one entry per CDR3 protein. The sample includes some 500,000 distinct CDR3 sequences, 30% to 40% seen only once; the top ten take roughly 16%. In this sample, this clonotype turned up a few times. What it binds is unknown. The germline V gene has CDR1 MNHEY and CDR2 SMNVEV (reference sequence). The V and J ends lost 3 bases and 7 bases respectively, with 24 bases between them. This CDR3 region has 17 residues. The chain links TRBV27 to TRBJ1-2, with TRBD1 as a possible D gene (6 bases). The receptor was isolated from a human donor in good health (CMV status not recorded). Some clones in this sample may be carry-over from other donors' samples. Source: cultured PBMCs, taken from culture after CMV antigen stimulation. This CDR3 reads CASSFSSYPDSGSGYTF. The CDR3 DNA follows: TGTGCCAGCAGTTTCTCCTCATATCCGGACAGTGGGAGTGGCTACACCTTC.